This T cell receptor (beta chain) was sequenced for a study of blood T cells in healthy people across ages. A note on this clonotype: The antigen remains unidentified.

The use of a sample-barcoded 5' primer and a J-beta primer mix characterized a second PCR of 7 to 11 cycles. Each cDNA molecule received a tag from a template-switch adaptor that had 12 random nucleotides. Every sample produced at least 2.5 million CDR3-containing paired-end reads. TCRdb reanalysed the 5' RACE reads using MiXCR and keeps one entry per CDR3 protein. Of approximately 690,000 distinct CDR3 sequences listed, 40% to 50% are singletons. Extracted total RNA amounted to at least 5.5 micrograms for each sample. Per germline, CDR1 SGHTA and CDR2 FQGTGA. V was clipped by 0 bases and J by 4 bases; unmatched bases: 5. This CDR3 is 15 amino acids long. General study findings and limits: Both higher diversity and more naive CD4+ cells marked long-lived donors when set against aged donors.

The sequenced sample consisted of blood. The V call is TRBV7-3, the J call TRBJ1-1, with 7 bases lining up with TRBD1. The sequence was obtained from a man older than 75 in good health. In DNA, the CDR3 is TGTGCCAGCAGCTTAACCAAGGGGGCAGTCACTGAAGCTTTCTTT. Protein product: CASSLTKGAVTEAFF. Variable domain in full (rest from reference TRBV7-3 and TRBJ1-1): GAGVSQTPSNKVTEKGKYVELRCDPISGHTALYWYRQSLGQGPEFLIYFQGTGAADDSGLPNDRFFAVRPEGSVSTLKIQRTERGDSAVYLCASSLTKGAVTEAFFGQGTRLTVV.